Listed below are T cell receptor beta chains from one sample, sequenced in a study of response to subunit inactivated influenza vaccine. TCRdb used MiXCR to reprocess the RT-PCR reads, holding one entry per CDR3 protein. The data hold hundreds of thousands of distinct CDR3 sequences, with less than 20% observed a single time. Sample: PBMCs from blood, taken roughly 5 days after vaccination. The receptor set was obtained from a middle-aged man who received an inactivated influenza vaccine. The CDR3 runs from the conserved cysteine through the conserved F or W. The order of the fields is D gene, J gene, V gene, clone size, CDR3 protein, CDR3 DNA. A D gene is named only where the DNA matches it firmly. Size values are once, few and many counts, or a class for expanded clones, and some rows have none.

d_gene: NA; j_gene: TRBJ2-1; v_gene: TRBV7-9; abundance: NA; CDR3aa: CASNLLGQDNEQFF; CDR3nt: TGTGCCAGCAACCTGCTCGGCCAAGACAATGAGCAGTTCTTC
d_gene: TRBD2; j_gene: TRBJ2-5; v_gene: TRBV3-1; abundance: many; CDR3aa: CASGTSGGSRTQYF; CDR3nt: TGTGCCAGCGGGACTAGCGGGGGTTCAAGGACCCAGTACTTC
d_gene: NA; j_gene: TRBJ1-1; v_gene: TRBV4-1; abundance: many; CDR3aa: CASSKGSQPNTEAFF; CDR3nt: TGCGCCAGCAGTAAGGGTTCCCAGCCGAACACTGAAGCTTTCTTT
d_gene: NA; j_gene: TRBJ2-1; v_gene: TRBV12-3/TRBV12-4; abundance: few; CDR3aa: CASSLALGYSYNEQFF; CDR3nt: TGTGCCAGCAGTTTAGCGCTTGGGTACTCCTACAATGAGCAGTTCTTC
d_gene: NA; j_gene: TRBJ2-3; v_gene: TRBV20-1; abundance: few; CDR3aa: CSANGETTDTQYF; CDR3nt: TGCAGTGCTAATGGGGAGACCACAGATACGCAGTATTTT
d_gene: NA; j_gene: TRBJ2-7; v_gene: TRBV1; abundance: NA; CDR3aa: CTSSQDRGRCSYEQYF; CDR3nt: TGCACCAGCAGCCAAGACAGGGGGAGGTGCTCCTACGAGCAGTACTTC
d_gene: NA; j_gene: TRBJ2-7; v_gene: TRBV4-1; abundance: NA; CDR3aa: CASSQGAGISYEQYF; CDR3nt: TGCGCCAGCAGCCAAGGGGCAGGGATCTCCTACGAGCAGTACTTC
d_gene: NA; j_gene: TRBJ2-2; v_gene: TRBV12-3/TRBV12-4; abundance: NA; CDR3aa: CASSKGRPTNTGELFF; CDR3nt: TGTGCCAGCAGTAAAGGACGCCCGACGAACACCGGGGAGCTGTTTTTT
d_gene: TRBD1; j_gene: TRBJ2-1; v_gene: TRBV20-1; abundance: NA; CDR3aa: CSATGTGSYNEQFF; CDR3nt: TGCAGTGCTACCGGGACAGGCTCCTACAATGAGCAGTTCTTC
d_gene: NA; j_gene: TRBJ2-7; v_gene: TRBV5-1; abundance: NA; CDR3aa: CASMGQYF; CDR3nt: TGCGCCAGCATGGGGCAGTACTTC
d_gene: NA; j_gene: TRBJ2-1; v_gene: TRBV20-1; abundance: many; CDR3aa: CSATPSYNEQFF; CDR3nt: TGCAGTGCTACTCCTTCCTACAATGAGCAGTTCTTC
d_gene: NA; j_gene: TRBJ1-2; v_gene: TRBV20-1; abundance: few; CDR3aa: CSARGYWVSDGYTF; CDR3nt: TGCAGTGCTAGGGGGTATTGGGTCTCCGATGGCTACACCTTC
d_gene: TRBD2; j_gene: TRBJ2-1; v_gene: TRBV6-5; abundance: NA; CDR3aa: CASSYPASGEQFF; CDR3nt: TGTGCCAGCAGTTACCCCGCTAGCGGTGAGCAGTTCTTC
d_gene: NA; j_gene: TRBJ1-5; v_gene: TRBV15; abundance: many; CDR3aa: CSNQPQHF; CDR3nt: TGTAGCAATCAGCCCCAGCATTTT
d_gene: NA; j_gene: TRBJ2-1; v_gene: TRBV4-1; abundance: few; CDR3aa: CASSQDRSGERGFF; CDR3nt: TGCGCCAGCAGCCAAGATAGATCAGGGGAGCGGGGGTTCTTC
d_gene: NA; j_gene: TRBJ2-1; v_gene: TRBV11-2; abundance: NA; CDR3aa: CASSNQDRHVQFF; CDR3nt: TGTGCCAGCAGCAACCAGGACAGACACGTGCAGTTCTTC
d_gene: NA; j_gene: TRBJ1-2; v_gene: TRBV30; abundance: few; CDR3aa: CAWSEPQQGNYGYTF; CDR3nt: TGTGCCTGGAGTGAGCCACAACAGGGTAACTATGGCTACACCTTC
d_gene: TRBD2; j_gene: TRBJ2-2; v_gene: TRBV6-2/TRBV6-3; abundance: NA; CDR3aa: CASSSLAGGTGELFF; CDR3nt: TGTGCCAGCAGTTCGTTAGCGGGAGGCACCGGGGAGCTGTTTTTT
d_gene: NA; j_gene: TRBJ1-6; v_gene: TRBV6-1; abundance: NA; CDR3aa: CASGGQTYNSPLHF; CDR3nt: TGTGCCAGCGGGGGGCAGACCTATAATTCACCCCTCCACTTT
d_gene: NA; j_gene: TRBJ2-2; v_gene: TRBV6-5; abundance: few; CDR3aa: CASSYSMAGDGGELFF; CDR3nt: TGTGCCAGCAGTTACTCGATGGCGGGCGACGGCGGGGAGCTGTTTTTT
d_gene: NA; j_gene: TRBJ1-1; v_gene: TRBV5-1; abundance: few; CDR3aa: CASSLSTALNTEAFF; CDR3nt: TGCGCCAGCAGCTTGAGTACGGCCTTGAACACTGAAGCTTTCTTT
d_gene: NA; j_gene: TRBJ2-7; v_gene: TRBV20-1; abundance: many; CDR3aa: CSASIGRWGGEQYF; CDR3nt: TGCAGTGCTAGTATCGGCAGGTGGGGCGGCGAGCAGTACTTC
d_gene: NA; j_gene: TRBJ2-1; v_gene: TRBV4-2; abundance: few; CDR3aa: CASSQQGQPNNEQFF; CDR3nt: TGTGCCAGCAGCCAGCAGGGGCAACCAAACAATGAGCAGTTCTTC
d_gene: NA; j_gene: TRBJ2-1; v_gene: TRBV5-1; abundance: many; CDR3aa: CASSLSANNEQFF; CDR3nt: TGCGCCAGCAGCTTGAGTGCGAACAATGAGCAGTTCTTC
d_gene: TRBD2; j_gene: TRBJ2-1; v_gene: TRBV20-1; abundance: NA; CDR3aa: CSARALTSFSGNEQFF; CDR3nt: TGCAGTGCTAGAGCATTGACTAGCTTTTCCGGCAATGAGCAGTTCTTC
d_gene: TRBD2; j_gene: TRBJ2-1; v_gene: TRBV28; abundance: NA; CDR3aa: CASRAAGGPRNEQFF; CDR3nt: TGTGCCAGCAGAGCAGCGGGAGGGCCTCGGAATGAGCAGTTCTTC
d_gene: NA; j_gene: TRBJ2-1; v_gene: TRBV7-2; abundance: few; CDR3aa: CASRSSSVGEQFF; CDR3nt: TGTGCCAGCAGAAGTTCTAGCGTGGGTGAGCAGTTCTTC